This TCR beta chain was retrieved from a study of cytomegalovirus exposure and HLA in healthy donors. Turning to the study itself: Among around 180 million T cells, an earlier analysis found approximately 110 million unique TCR beta sequences. Within an early data release were tens of millions of unique TCRs drawn from HLA-typed donors. General study results and limits: In a later analysis, a genetic analysis reported fewer productive-TCR N-insertions in an Asian-associated ancestry cluster than the cohort average.

The PCR employed 60 Vbeta primers together with 13 Jbeta primers. Assay used: immunoSEQ multiplex PCR; TCRdb lists only in-frame clones, some missing. The data hold about 64,000 clones, with 55% to 70% observed a single time. Per germline, CDR1 SGHNT and CDR2 YENEEA. V dropped 5 bases and J dropped 0 bases, with 11 bases sitting between them. This CDR3 has 15 residues. Comment on this clone: Its antigen is not known.

The specimen sequenced was PBMCs. The chain recombines TRBV11-3 with TRBJ1-3; TRBD1 is a possible D gene (5 bases). The clonotype was recovered from a woman aged 45-59 years in good health and CMV-seronegative. The CDR3 DNA reads TGTGCCAGCAGCACCGGAGGGGTCTCTGGAAACACCATATATTTT. Translated: CASSTGGVSGNTIYF. The full variable domain, rest sourced from reference TRBV11-3 and TRBJ1-3, is EAGVVQSPRYKIIEKKQPVAFWCNPISGHNTLYWYLQNLGQGPELLIRYENEEAVDDSQLPKDRFSAERLKGVDSTLKIQPAELGDSAVYLCASSTGGVSGNTIYFGEGSWLTVV.